This is a list of T cell receptor beta chains from one sample in a study of T-cell reconstitution after alpha-beta-depleted transplantation in children. TCRdb ran MiXCR on the PCR reads and lists one entry per CDR3 protein. The sample consists of approximately 270,000 distinct CDR3 sequences, about 24% of them appearing once. This specimen consisted of PBMCs, mostly from graft donor cells, obtained 360 days after TCRalphabeta/CD19-depleted stem cell transplant. Receptor source: a female patient under 10 years old who had a stem cell transplant for congenital amegakaryocytic thrombocytopenia, so the T cells may come from the graft donor. Each CDR3 is given with its conserved first and last residue. D genes are given only for firm matches. Clone size appears in some rows only: once, few, many, or a class for an expanded clone.

TRBJ2-3	TRBV12-3/TRBV12-4	-	few	TGTGCCAGCAGTTATCCGGGGCCCAAGCGAGATACGCAGTATTTT	CASSYPGPKRDTQYF
TRBJ1-5	TRBV12-3/TRBV12-4	TRBD1	few	TGTGCCAGCAGGCGGGGGACAGATCCACAGCCCCAGCATTTT	CASRRGTDPQPQHF
TRBJ2-7	TRBV27	TRBD1	few	TGTGCCAGCCGCGGGACAGGCGACTACGAGCAGTACTTC	CASRGTGDYEQYF
TRBJ2-5	TRBV24-1	TRBD1	-	TGTGCCACCAGTGATGACCGGACAGGGAAAGAGACCCAGTACTTC	CATSDDRTGKETQYF
TRBJ1-4	TRBV6-6	-	few	TGTGCCAGCAGCCACGGACAGCCGCGGCTGTTTTTT	CASSHGQPRLFF
TRBJ2-7	TRBV29-1	TRBD2	few	TGCAGCGTTGTCGCGTCTAGCGGGAGCTCCGAGCAGTACTTC	CSVVASSGSSEQYF
TRBJ2-7	TRBV20-1	-	-	TGCAGTGCTAGAGATCTTTTAGGGACGGCCTACGAGCAGTACTTC	CSARDLLGTAYEQYF
TRBJ1-2	TRBV2	-	-	TGTGCCAGCAGTGACCCTTTTTCCCGGAGACGAGGGGTTTATGGCTATACCTTC	CASSDPFSRRRGVYGYTF
TRBJ2-1	TRBV11-2	TRBD2	-	TGTGCCAGCAGCTTAGGACGGTGGGGGAGGGCCACTGAGCAGTTCTTC	CASSLGRWGRATEQFF
TRBJ2-7	TRBV18	-	-	TGTGCCAGCTCACCGGTGGAAGGGTGGGAGCAGTACTTC	CASSPVEGWEQYF
TRBJ2-5	TRBV20-1	-	-	TGCAGTGCTAGAGATGGTGGAGGGGAAGAGACCCAGTACTTC	CSARDGGGEETQYF
TRBJ1-1	TRBV18	-	-	TGTGCCAGCTCACCTGTCGGCAGGGTTCACACTGAAGCTTTCTTT	CASSPVGRVHTEAFF
TRBJ1-5	TRBV2	-	-	TGTGCCAGCATAGGAGACAGGACTAGCAATCAGCCCCAGCATTTT	CASIGDRTSNQPQHF
TRBJ2-5	TRBV4-2	TRBD2	-	TGTGCCAGCAGCCAGGGATCGGGTTTACGACTAGCCAGGATGAAAGAGACCCAGTACTTC	CASSQGSGLRLARMKETQYF
TRBJ2-7	TRBV5-1	-	-	TGCGCCAGTTCGACGGTACCTACCTACGAGCAGTACTTC	CASSTVPTYEQYF